The present TCR beta chain was sequenced within a study of blood T cells in healthy people across ages. General observations from the study: When set beside aged donors, long-lived donors presented more naive CD4+ cells and higher diversity.

Every donor gave approximately 10 milliliters of peripheral blood. Isolation yielded PBMCs, at least 6 million per sample, in every case. This CDR3 contains 11 residues. The ends were cut back, 4 bases at V and 6 bases at J, with 6 bases in the middle. CDR1 and CDR2 (germline): SQVTM, ANQGSEA. This clonotype was counted a few times. Its antigen remains unidentified. Then a second PCR, running roughly 7 to 11 cycles, was carried out with a sample-barcoded 5' primer and a J-beta primer mix. Every sample produced at least 3 million CDR3-containing paired-end reads. MiXCR, run by TCRdb on the 5' RACE reads, gives a single entry per CDR3 protein. The data show 1 million or so distinct CDR3 sequences, 45% seen once.

The V and J genes are TRBV29-1 and TRBJ2-2; no firm D call. This receptor was taken from a woman aged 55-69 years in good health. The specimen sequenced was blood. CDR3 coding DNA: TGCAGCGTTGGGGTTCCCGGGGAGCTGTTTTTT. It encodes CSVGVPGELFF.